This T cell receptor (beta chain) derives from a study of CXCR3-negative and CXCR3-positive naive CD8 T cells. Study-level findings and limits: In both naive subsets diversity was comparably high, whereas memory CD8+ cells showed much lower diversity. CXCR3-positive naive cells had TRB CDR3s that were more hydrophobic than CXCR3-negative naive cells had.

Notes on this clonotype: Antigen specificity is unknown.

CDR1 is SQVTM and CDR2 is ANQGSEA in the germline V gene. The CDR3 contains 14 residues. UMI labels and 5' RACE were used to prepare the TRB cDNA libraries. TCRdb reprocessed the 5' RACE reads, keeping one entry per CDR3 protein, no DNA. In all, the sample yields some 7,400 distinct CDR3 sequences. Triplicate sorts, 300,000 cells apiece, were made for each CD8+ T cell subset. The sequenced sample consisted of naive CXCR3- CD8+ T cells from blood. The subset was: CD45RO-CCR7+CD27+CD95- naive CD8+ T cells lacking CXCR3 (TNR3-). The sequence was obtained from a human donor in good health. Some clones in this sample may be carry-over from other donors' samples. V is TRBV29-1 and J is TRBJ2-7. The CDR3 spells CSVDSDGTSYEQYF.